One sample yielded the 22 T cell receptor beta chains listed below, sequenced in a study of T-cell memory formation after mild COVID-19. TCRdb used MiXCR to reprocess the 5' RACE reads, holding one entry per CDR3 protein. The sample holds roughly 370,000 distinct CDR3 sequences, 15% to 20% seen once. The specimen was PBMCs or a T cell subset sorted from them (not recorded which). The source of these receptors is a young man who had mild COVID-19 (a few samples of this study predate the infection). Cell type and time point are not known.

This clonotype has ten or more counts. The V gene is TRBV6-1, the J gene TRBJ2-7; D tentatively reads TRBD1 or TRBD2 (5 bases each). V was trimmed by 3 bases and J by 4 bases, leaving 10 bases between them. Germline values: CDR1 MNHNS, CDR2 SASEGT. CDR3 length: 13 residues. CDR3 nucleotides: TGTGCCAGCAGTGAGGACTGGGGGTACGAGCAGTACTTC. Amino acids: CASSEDWGYEQYF.

This clonotype has a handful of counts. The genes are TRBV4-1 and TRBJ1-1; 9 positions match TRBD1. This CDR3 is built from 15 residues. Germline trimming cut 2 bases from V and 1 base from J; bases unmatched to any gene: 2. CDR1 is MGHRA and CDR2 is YSYEKL in the germline V gene. CDR3 in DNA: TGCGCCAGCAGCCAATTGGGACAGGGGAACACTGAAGCTTTCTTT. It encodes CASSQLGQGNTEAFF.

The gene calls are TRBV18 and TRBJ2-7, with TRBD2 matching over 7 bases. The length of the CDR3 is 15 residues. Germline V gene data show CDR1 as KGHSH and CDR2 as LQKENI. Unmatched junction bases numbered 8, after V lost 3 bases and J lost 3 bases. This chain's CDR3 is CASSPSGTGGYEQYF. In DNA, the CDR3 is TGTGCCAGCTCACCGAGCGGGACGGGCGGCTACGAGCAGTACTTC.

The chain links TRBV4-3 to TRBJ2-7; tentative D call: TRBD2 (7 bases). V was trimmed by 3 bases and J by 4 bases, leaving 22 bases between them. CDR1 and CDR2 from the germline V gene are LGHNA and YSLEER. The length of the CDR3 is 17 residues. CDR3 region: CASSQDVPGGATYEQYF. The CDR3 DNA reads as TGCGCCAGCAGCCAGGACGTACCTGGGGGGGCTACTTACGAGCAGTACTTC.

This chain joins TRBV6-5 and TRBJ2-7; 7 bases agree with TRBD1. From germline, CDR1 is MNHEY and CDR2 SVGAGI. V lost 9 bases to trimming and J lost 5 bases; unmatched junction nucleotides: 7. The CDR3 sequence is 12 residues long. As DNA, the CDR3 is TGTGCCAGAAGCTACAGGGGAGACGAGCAGTACTTC. Protein product: CARSYRGDEQYF.

This chain links TRBV7-9 with TRBJ1-6; no clear D. CDR1 is SEHNR and CDR2 is FQNEAQ in the germline V gene (reference sequence). The CDR3 extends over 12 amino acids. V shed 10 bases and J shed 6 bases, with 10 bases lying between them. CDR3: CATTFLNSPLHF. The DNA for the CDR3 is TGTGCCACCACTTTTCTTAATTCACCCCTCCACTTT. The whole variable domain, filled in from reference TRBV7-9 and TRBJ1-6, reads DTGVSQNPRHKITKRGQNVTFRCDPISEHNRLYWYRQTLGQGPEFLTYFQNEAQLEKSRLLSDRFSAERPKGSFSTLEIQRTEQGDSAMYLCATTFLNSPLHFGNGTRLTVT.

This clonotype appeared many times. The chain recombines TRBV7-2 with TRBJ1-2; 9 positions agree with TRBD1. The CDR3 runs 14 residues. V dropped 5 bases and J dropped 7; count of bases not matched to a gene: 8. Germline CDR1 and CDR2: SGHTA and FQGNSA. The CDR3 spells CASSREGTGSGYTF. CDR3 DNA: TGTGCCAGCAGCCGGGAGGGGACAGGGTCTGGCTACACCTTC.

This clonotype was observed a few times. This chain uses TRBV4-3 with TRBJ2-1; possible D gene TRBD1, 5 bases. V shed 0 bases and J shed 8 bases, with 14 bases lying between them. CDR1 LGHNA and CDR2 YSLEER come from the germline V gene. The CDR3 spans 15 residues. DNA for the CDR3: TGCGCCAGCAGCCAAGATGCAGGGTTTGTGGATGAGCAGTTCTTC. Amino acids: CASSQDAGFVDEQFF.

This chain uses TRBV5-1 with TRBJ2-2; tentatively, D is TRBD1 (6 bases). Trimming left V 1 base short and J 4 bases short, with 11 bases between. The CDR3 runs 15 residues. In germline, CDR1 is SGHRS, CDR2 YFSETQ. CDR3 in DNA: TGCGCCAGCAGCTTGCATACAGGGCCCACCGGGGAGCTGTTTTTT. This encodes CASSLHTGPTGELFF.

This chain joins TRBV5-1 and TRBJ2-1; D may be TRBD2 (6 bases). In germline, CDR1 is SGHRS, CDR2 YFSETQ. Trimming removed 0 bases from V and 8 bases from J, with 18 bases in between. This CDR3 region has 16 residues. The CDR3 is CASSLGGASVAHEQFF. For the CDR3, the DNA is TGCGCCAGCAGCTTGGGGGGCGCTAGCGTAGCCCATGAGCAGTTCTTC.

A single count supports this clonotype. The chain uses TRBV12-3 or TRBV12-4 and TRBJ1-5, with 8 bases lining up with TRBD1. The CDR3 length is 18 residues. Trimming cost V 1 base and J 1 base; bases outside gene matches: 9. CDR3 sequence (DNA): TGTGCCAGCAGTTTAGACTCACCAGGGGGCTTAAGCAATCAGCCCCAGCATTTT. Translation: CASSLDSPGGLSNQPQHF.

This clonotype appeared a few times. The chain is built from TRBV20-1 and TRBJ2-7; 11 bases map to TRBD2. V was clipped by 5 bases and J by 3 bases; unmatched bases: 9. CDR1 is DFQATT, CDR2 SNEGSKA, per germline (reference sequence). CDR3 length: 15 residues. This CDR3 is CSADGLAGPLYEQYF. The CDR3 DNA is TGCAGTGCTGACGGACTAGCGGGCCCGCTCTACGAGCAGTACTTC.

The V and J genes are TRBV6-5 and TRBJ1-2; D remains ambiguous. The CDR3 runs 14 residues. Germline CDR1 reads MNHEY; CDR2 reads SVGAGI. Deletions cut 7 bases from V and 2 bases from J, with 14 bases between. CDR3 region: CASTKDGRNYGYTF. Written as DNA, the CDR3 is TGTGCCAGCACCAAGGACGGACGGAACTATGGCTACACCTTC.

This sequence joins TRBV6-5 and TRBJ2-1, with D possibly TRBD2 on 5 matching bases. There are 15 residues in the CDR3. Looked up from germline, CDR1 is MNHEY and CDR2 is SVGAGI. V dropped 5 bases and J dropped 10 bases, with 21 bases sitting between them. CDR3 DNA sequence: TGTGCCAGCAGTCCCCGGGCGGGCACCACGGGGGAGCAGTTCTTC. Translated: CASSPRAGTTGEQFF.

The chain recombines TRBV5-6 with TRBJ2-7; D perhaps matches TRBD2 (6 bases). The germline CDR1 and CDR2 sequences are SGHDT and YYEEEE. The V end was cut by 3 bases, the J end by 3 bases, with 16 bases between. The CDR3 is 15 amino acids. CDR3 residues: CASSWGTPISYEQYF. CDR3 sequence (DNA): TGTGCCAGCAGCTGGGGGACTCCTATCAGCTACGAGCAGTACTTC.

This chain connects TRBV7-9 to TRBJ2-1, with TRBD2 identical over 12 bases. This CDR3 spans 14 amino acids. V trimming: 3 bases; J trimming: 8 bases; junction bases outside the gene matches: 2. Germline V gives CDR1 SEHNR, CDR2 FQNEAQ (reference sequence). CDR3 sequence reads: CASSLTSGGHEQFF. The CDR3 nucleotides are TGTGCCAGCAGCTTGACTAGCGGGGGCCATGAGCAGTTCTTC.

This rearrangement joins TRBV20-1 to TRBJ2-7, with D possibly TRBD2 on 6 matching bases. The CDR3 loop spans 12 amino acids. Trimming removed 3 bases from V and 7 bases from J, with 13 bases in between. Germline assignment: CDR1 DFQATT and CDR2 SNEGSKA (reference sequence). The CDR3 DNA sequence: TGCAGTGCTAGCACGGGAGAAAGGGAGCAGTACTTC. It yields the protein CSASTGEREQYF.

The chain joins TRBV24-1 to TRBJ1-1; D might be TRBD1 (5 bases). Trimming cost V 3 bases and J 0 bases, with 13 bases left between them. The CDR3 length is 16 residues. CDR1 KGHDR and CDR2 SFDVKD come from the germline V gene. CDR3 bases: TGTGCCACCAGTGATGAACCGGGACGGCTGAACACTGAAGCTTTCTTT. Translation: CATSDEPGRLNTEAFF.

In its sample, this clonotype was seen a few times. The V and J genes are TRBV5-6 and TRBJ1-5; no firm D call. The V and J ends lost 4 bases and 7 bases respectively, with 24 bases between them. This CDR3 comprises 17 residues. The V gene's germline CDR1 is SGHDT and CDR2 YYEEEE. CDR3: CASSRRIGGLSGQPQHF. The DNA of the CDR3 is TGTGCCAGCAGCCGGAGGATTGGCGGGCTTTCTGGGCAGCCCCAGCATTTT. The variable domain in full, completed from reference TRBV5-6 and TRBJ1-5, reads DAGVTQSPTHLIKTRGQQVTLRCSPKSGHDTVSWYQQALGQGPQFIFQYYEEEERQRGNFPDRFSGHQFPNYSSELNVNALLLGDSALYLCASSRRIGGLSGQPQHFGDGTRLSIL.

This clonotype was picked up a small number of times. This sequence joins TRBV24-1 and TRBJ2-1, with unresolved D. The V end was cut by 4 bases, the J end by 12 bases, with 12 bases between. Looked up from germline, CDR1 is KGHDR and CDR2 is SFDVKD. This CDR3 has 12 amino acids. This CDR3 reads CATSEGLGSQFF. As DNA, the CDR3 is TGTGCCACCAGTGAGGGCCTAGGGTCGCAGTTCTTC.

This clonotype was found a few times. The chain combines TRBV12-3 or TRBV12-4 with TRBJ2-7; 7 bases fit TRBD1. The length of the CDR3 is 14 residues. V was pared by 6 bases and J by 3 bases, with 8 bases of the junction left unmatched. In DNA form, the CDR3 reads TGTGCCAGCAGAAACACCGGGACAGACTACGAGCAGTACTTC. Its protein is CASRNTGTDYEQYF.

This clonotype was detected a few times. This chain links TRBV5-1 with TRBJ2-1; TRBD1 might be the D (6 bases). With 0 bases removed from V and 8 bases from J, the gap between germline ends came to 12 bases. CDR1 and CDR2 from the germline V gene are SGHRS and YFSETQ. The CDR3 runs 14 residues. CDR3 region: CASSLAAGDDEQFF. DNA of the CDR3: TGCGCCAGCAGCTTGGCCGCAGGGGACGATGAGCAGTTCTTC.